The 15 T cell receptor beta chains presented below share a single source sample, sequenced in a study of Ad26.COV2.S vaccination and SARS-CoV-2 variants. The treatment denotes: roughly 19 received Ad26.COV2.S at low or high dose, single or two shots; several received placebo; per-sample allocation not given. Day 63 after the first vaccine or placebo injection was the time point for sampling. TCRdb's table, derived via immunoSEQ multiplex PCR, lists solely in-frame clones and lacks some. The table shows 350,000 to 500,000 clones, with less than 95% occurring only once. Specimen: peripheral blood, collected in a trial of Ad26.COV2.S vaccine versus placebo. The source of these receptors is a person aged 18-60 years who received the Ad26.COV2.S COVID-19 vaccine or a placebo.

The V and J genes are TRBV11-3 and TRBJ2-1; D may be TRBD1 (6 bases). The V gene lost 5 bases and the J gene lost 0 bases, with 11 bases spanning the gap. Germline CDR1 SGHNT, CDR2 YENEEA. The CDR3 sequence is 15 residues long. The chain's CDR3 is CASSIQGSSYNEQFF. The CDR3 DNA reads TGTGCCAGCAGCATACAGGGATCCTCCTACAATGAGCAGTTCTTC. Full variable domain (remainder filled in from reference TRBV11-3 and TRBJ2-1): EAGVVQSPRYKIIEKKQPVAFWCNPISGHNTLYWYLQNLGQGPELLIRYENEEAVDDSQLPKDRFSAERLKGVDSTLKIQPAELGDSAVYLCASSIQGSSYNEQFFGPGTRLTVL.

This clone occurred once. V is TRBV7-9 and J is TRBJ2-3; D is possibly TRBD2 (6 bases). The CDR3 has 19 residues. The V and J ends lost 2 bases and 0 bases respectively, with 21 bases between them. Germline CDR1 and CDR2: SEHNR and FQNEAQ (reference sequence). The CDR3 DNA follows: TGTGCCAGCAGCTTATTCGACCTTCGCGGGGATGCTAGCACAGATACGCAGTATTTT. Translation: CASSLFDLRGDASTDTQYF.

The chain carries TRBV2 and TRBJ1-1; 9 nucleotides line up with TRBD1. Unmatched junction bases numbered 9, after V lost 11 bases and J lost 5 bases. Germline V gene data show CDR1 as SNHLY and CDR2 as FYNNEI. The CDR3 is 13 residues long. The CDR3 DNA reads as TGTGCCGTAAACAGGGGGCATGGAACTGAAGCTTTCTTT. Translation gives CAVNRGHGTEAFF.

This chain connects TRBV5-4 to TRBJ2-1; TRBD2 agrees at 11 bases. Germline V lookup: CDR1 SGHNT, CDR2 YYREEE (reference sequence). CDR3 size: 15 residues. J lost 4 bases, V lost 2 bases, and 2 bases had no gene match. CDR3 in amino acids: CASSFTSGSYNEQFF. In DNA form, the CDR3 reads TGTGCCAGCAGCTTTACTAGCGGGAGTTACAATGAGCAGTTCTTC.

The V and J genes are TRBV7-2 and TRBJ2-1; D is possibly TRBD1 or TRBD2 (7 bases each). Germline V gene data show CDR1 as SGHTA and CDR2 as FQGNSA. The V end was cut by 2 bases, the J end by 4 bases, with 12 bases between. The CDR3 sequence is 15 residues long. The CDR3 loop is CASSLTQGGYNEQFF. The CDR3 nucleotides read TGTGCCAGCAGCTTAACCCAGGGGGGGTACAATGAGCAGTTCTTC.

This CDR3 is CASSFRIGTSGGYEQYF. The CDR3 DNA is TGTGCCAGCAGCTTCCGGATCGGGACTAGCGGGGGCTACGAGCAGTACTTC. The chain recombines TRBV5-6 with TRBJ2-7, with TRBD2 matching 14 bases. The J segment lost 3 bases and the V segment lost 2 bases, leaving 7 bases of the junction unmatched. CDR1 and CDR2 (germline): SGHDT, YYEEEE. The CDR3 extends over 17 amino acids.

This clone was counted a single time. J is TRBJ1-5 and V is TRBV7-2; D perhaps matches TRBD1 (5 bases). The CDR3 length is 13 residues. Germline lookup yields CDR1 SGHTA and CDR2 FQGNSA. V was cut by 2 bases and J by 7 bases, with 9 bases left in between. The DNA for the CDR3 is TGTGCCAGCAGCTTACGGGGGGAACAGCCCCAGCATTTT. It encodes CASSLRGEQPQHF. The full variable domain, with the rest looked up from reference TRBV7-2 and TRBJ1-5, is GAGVSQSPSNKVTEKGKDVELRCDPISGHTALYWYRQSLGQGLEFLIYFQGNSAPDKSGLPSDRFSAERTGGSVSTLTIQRTQQEDSAVYLCASSLRGEQPQHFGDGTRLSIL.

The CDR3 DNA follows: TGTGCCAGCAGTTTGGGGTCCGGCGGCACTGAAGCTTTCTTT. Amino acid sequence: CASSLGSGGTEAFF. The chain is built from TRBV28 and TRBJ1-1; no reliable D call. V shed 3 bases and J shed 4 bases, with 12 bases lying between them. Germline V gene lookup returns CDR1 MDHEN and CDR2 SYDVKM. The CDR3 consists of 14 residues.

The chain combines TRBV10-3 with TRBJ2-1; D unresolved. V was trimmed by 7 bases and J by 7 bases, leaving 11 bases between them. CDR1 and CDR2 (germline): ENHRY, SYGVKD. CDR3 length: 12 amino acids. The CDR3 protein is CAITAQGNEQFF. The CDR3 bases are TGTGCCATCACCGCCCAAGGGAATGAGCAGTTCTTC.

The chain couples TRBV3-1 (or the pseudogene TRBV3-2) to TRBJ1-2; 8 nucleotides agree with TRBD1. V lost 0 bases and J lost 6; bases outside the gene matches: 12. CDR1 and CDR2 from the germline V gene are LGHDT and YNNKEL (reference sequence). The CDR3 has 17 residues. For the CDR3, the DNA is TGTGCCAGCAGCCAAGATTCCCGTGGAGGACAGGGAAATGGCTACACCTTC. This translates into CASSQDSRGGQGNGYTF.

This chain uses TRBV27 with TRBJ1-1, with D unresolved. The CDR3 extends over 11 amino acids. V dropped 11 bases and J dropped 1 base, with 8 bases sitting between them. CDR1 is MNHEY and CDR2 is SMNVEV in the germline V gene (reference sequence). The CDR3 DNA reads TGTGCCTATCGTCAGAACACTGAAGCTTTCTTT. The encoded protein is CAYRQNTEAFF.

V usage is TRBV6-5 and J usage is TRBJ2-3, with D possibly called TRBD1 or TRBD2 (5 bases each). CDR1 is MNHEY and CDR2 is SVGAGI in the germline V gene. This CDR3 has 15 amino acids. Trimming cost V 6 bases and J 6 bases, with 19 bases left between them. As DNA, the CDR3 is TGTGCCAGCAGCCTAGGAGGCCAGGGTGGGGATACGCAGTATTTT. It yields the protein CASSLGGQGGDTQYF.

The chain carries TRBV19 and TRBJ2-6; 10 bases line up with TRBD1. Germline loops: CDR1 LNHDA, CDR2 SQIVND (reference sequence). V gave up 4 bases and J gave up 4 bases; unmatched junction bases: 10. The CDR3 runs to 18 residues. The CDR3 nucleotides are TGTGCCAGTAGTAGTGGGGGACAGGGGCCCGTCGGGGCCAACGTCCTGACTTTC. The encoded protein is CASSSGGQGPVGANVLTF.

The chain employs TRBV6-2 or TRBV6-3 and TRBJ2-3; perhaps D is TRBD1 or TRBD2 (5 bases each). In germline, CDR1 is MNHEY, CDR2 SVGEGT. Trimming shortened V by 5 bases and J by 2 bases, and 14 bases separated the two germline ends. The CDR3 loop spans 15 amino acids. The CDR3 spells CASSRDEGITDTQYF. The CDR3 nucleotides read TGTGCCAGCAGTCGGGATGAGGGGATCACAGATACGCAGTATTTT.

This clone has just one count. CDR3 DNA sequence: TGTGCCAGCAGCTTGCGAGGGGGAGGAGTCGGGGAGCTGTTTTTT. Its protein is CASSLRGGGVGELFF. This rearrangement joins TRBV11-2 to TRBJ2-2; D possibly matches TRBD1 or TRBD2 (6 bases each). V gave up 3 bases and J gave up 7 bases, with 15 bases separating them. The CDR3 extends over 15 amino acids. From germline, CDR1 is SGHAT and CDR2 FQNNGV.